This passage covers 12 T cell receptor beta chains from one sample sequenced in a study of blood T cell repertoires in COVID-19. The protocol was immunoSEQ multiplex PCR, while the TCRdb copy is restricted to in-frame clones and leaves out a portion. The data hold a few hundred thousand clones, with 87% observed a single time. Sequencing used PBMCs or T cells enriched from blood (not recorded which). These receptors were collected from a woman between 25 and 40 years old who had recovered from COVID-19.

This clone came up a few times. The V call is TRBV2, the J call TRBJ2-5; the match to TRBD1 covers 7 bases. The CDR3 loop spans 13 amino acids. The germline CDR1 and CDR2 sequences are SNHLY and FYNNEI. Trimming removed 4 bases from V and 1 base from J; junction bases left unmatched: 0. The DNA of the CDR3 is TGTGCCAGCAGTGGGGACAGCCAAGAGACCCAGTACTTC. Translation: CASSGDSQETQYF.

In its sample, this clone was seen a few times. The rearrangement links TRBV25-1 to TRBJ1-2; 8 nucleotides agree with TRBD1. The J segment lost 6 bases and the V segment lost 6 bases, leaving 6 bases of the junction unmatched. CDR3 length: 13 residues. The germline V gene has CDR1 MGHDK and CDR2 SYGVNS. The CDR3 DNA reads as TGTGCCAGCAGGACAGGGGAGGGTAATGGCTACACCTTC. This codes for CASRTGEGNGYTF.

The V gene is TRBV5-1, the J gene TRBJ1-2; no definite D call. This CDR3 contains 12 residues. V was shortened by 4 bases and J by 6 bases, with 10 bases between the two germline ends. Germline V gene data show CDR1 as SGHRS and CDR2 as YFSETQ. The CDR3 nucleotides read TGCGCCAGCAGCCCGGAGGCTAATGGCTACACCTTC. Amino acids: CASSPEANGYTF.

The sample holds a few counts of this clone. The CDR3: CASPDLGRVMGDSGNTIYF. The CDR3, as DNA: TGTGCCAGCCCAGATTTAGGGCGGGTGATGGGAGACTCTGGAAACACCATATATTTT. This sequence joins TRBV7-9 and TRBJ1-3; D unclear. CDR1 SEHNR and CDR2 FQNEAQ come from the germline V gene (reference sequence). The CDR3 has 19 residues. The V gene lost 8 bases and the J gene lost 0 bases, with 26 bases spanning the gap.

The rearrangement uses TRBV7-2 and TRBJ1-2, with TRBD1 matching 7 bases. The CDR3 extends over 15 amino acids. Germline V gene sequence: CDR1 SGHTA, CDR2 FQGNSA. J gave up 4 bases and V 2 bases, and 7 bases lay outside the gene matches. CDR3 sequence: CASSLSPAGGYGYTF. The DNA of the CDR3 is TGTGCCAGCAGCTTATCCCCAGCAGGGGGCTATGGCTACACCTTC.

The chain uses TRBV27 and TRBJ1-1, with TRBD1 matching 7 bases. This CDR3 has 17 residues. J was trimmed by 5 bases and V by 5 bases; bases with no gene match: 17. Per germline, CDR1 MNHEY and CDR2 SMNVEV (reference sequence). This CDR3 reads CASSISPRQGSGTEAFF. CDR3 sequence (DNA): TGTGCCAGCAGTATTTCTCCGCGACAGGGATCAGGGACTGAAGCTTTCTTT.

This rearrangement joins TRBV10-3 to TRBJ2-7; D possibly corresponds to TRBD1 (6 bases). The V end lost 2 bases, the J end lost 5 bases, and 13 bases lay between the germline ends. Germline V gene sequence: CDR1 ENHRY, CDR2 SYGVKD. This CDR3 spans 14 amino acids. Here the CDR3 reads CAISEMAGVDEQYF. CDR3 coding DNA: TGTGCCATCAGTGAGATGGCAGGGGTTGACGAGCAGTACTTC.

This rearrangement joins TRBV5-1 to TRBJ1-1, with 7 positions matching TRBD1. Germline V lookup: CDR1 SGHRS, CDR2 YFSETQ. Trimming took 2 bases from V and 5 from J; bases not matched to a gene: 9. CDR3 length: 15 amino acids. The CDR3 reads CASSFLGQGETEAFF. CDR3 sequence (DNA): TGCGCCAGCAGCTTTTTAGGGCAGGGGGAGACTGAAGCTTTCTTT.

V is TRBV7-6 and J is TRBJ2-7, with D tentatively TRBD2 (6 bases). CDR1 and CDR2 (germline): SGHVS, FNYEAQ. CDR3 length: 15 residues. V was pared by 1 base and J by 0 bases, with 10 bases between. For the CDR3, the DNA is TGTGCCAGCAGCTTAGATGGGGGGAGCTCCTACGAGCAGTACTTC. Translated: CASSLDGGSSYEQYF.

The chain carries TRBV7-9 and TRBJ1-2; D may be TRBD1 (6 bases). This CDR3 spans 15 amino acids. V shed 4 bases and J shed 7 bases, with 19 bases lying between them. In germline, CDR1 is SEHNR, CDR2 FQNEAQ (reference sequence). The CDR3 coding sequence is TGTGCCAGCAGCTCCCCCGGTGCGGGGGGCAGTGGCTACACCTTC. Its translation is CASSSPGAGGSGYTF.

The chain uses TRBV2 and TRBJ2-5, with D uncertain. Trimming removed 3 bases from V and 5 bases from J, with 10 bases in between. Germline V gene lookup returns CDR1 SNHLY and CDR2 FYNNEI. The CDR3 runs to 13 residues. CDR3 bases: TGTGCCAGCAGTGACCAGACCGGGGAGACCCAGTACTTC. This codes for CASSDQTGETQYF.

The chain carries TRBV10-3 and TRBJ2-1; 9 nucleotides match TRBD2. Germline CDR1 reads ENHRY; CDR2 reads SYGVKD. Germline trimming cut 3 bases from V and 0 bases from J; bases unmatched to any gene: 6. The CDR3 is 17 residues long. CDR3: CAISDPSGEASYNEQFF. As DNA, the CDR3 is TGTGCCATCAGTGACCCTAGCGGGGAGGCCTCCTACAATGAGCAGTTCTTC.